This T cell receptor beta chain was profiled in a study of CD8 T cells in ankylosing spondylitis. CDR1 and CDR2 from the germline V gene are SGHRS and YFSETQ. The CDR3 has 17 residues. The ends were cut back, 4 bases at V and 0 bases at J, with 17 bases in the middle. Libraries of TCR beta came from quantitative 5'-RACE with molecular barcodes. TCRdb processed the 5' RACE reads anew with MiXCR; each CDR3 protein has one entry. The repertoire holds 230,000 or so distinct CDR3 sequences, with approximately 20% as singletons. Study findings and constraints: Certain motif variants had earlier been reported in reactive arthritis synovial fluid and blood.

This clonotype has only a few counts. What it binds is not known. V and J are TRBV5-1 and TRBJ2-1; D is uncertain. The sequence came from a male donor with ankylosing spondylitis or in good health (not recorded which). Sample: blood, either unsorted or a sorted T cell fraction (not recorded which). In DNA, the CDR3 is TGCGCCAGCAGCCTGGTCCCCCAGGAAAGCTCCTACAATGAGCAGTTCTTC. It codes for CASSLVPQESSYNEQFF. The variable domain in full, with the rest retrieved from reference TRBV5-1 and TRBJ2-1, is KAGVTQTPRYLIKTRGQQVTLSCSPISGHRSVSWYQQTPGQGLQFLFEYFSETQRNKGNFPGRFSGRQFSNSRSEMNVSTLELGDSALYLCASSLVPQESSYNEQFFGPGTRLTVL.